Sequencing of this TCR beta chain was carried out in a study of CD8+CD57+ T cells in acquired aplastic anemia. Study background: Sorted CD4+ and CD8+ cells yielded DNA averaging approximately 3 ug.

The sequenced patients had an expansion of CD8+CD57+ cells seen by flow cytometry. Blood came from patients not yet given any therapy. Genomic DNA, serving as template, underwent TCR beta VDJ and CDR3 profiling. TCRdb used MiXCR to reprocess the reads, holding one entry per CDR3 protein. The data hold roughly 100,000 distinct CDR3 sequences, with about 67% observed a single time. V lost 4 bases and J 6 bases, leaving 13 bases between the germline ends. Germline V lookup: CDR1 LNHDA, CDR2 SQIVND (reference sequence). This CDR3 is 14 amino acids long. This sequence originates from a human donor with aplastic anemia. The chain employs TRBV19 and TRBJ2-1, with no clear D. What was sequenced was sorted CD4+, CD8+, or CD8+CD57+ T cells (not recorded which) from PBMCs. CDR3 DNA: TGTGCCAGTAGTAACGGGCTAGGCGTCAATGAGCAGTTCTTC. Translation: CASSNGLGVNEQFF.